Below are 10 T cell receptor beta chains sequenced from a single sample in a study of post-analysis software for immune sequencing data. Overall study results and limits: Relative to controls, patients had 5 or 6 TRBV segments at higher frequency, with TRBV5-6, TRBV5-1 and TRBV20-1 among these.

Tagging with unique molecular identifiers was a feature of the TCR beta cDNA libraries. MiXCR, run by TCRdb on the PCR reads, gives a single entry per CDR3 protein. The data hold 380,000 or so distinct CDR3 sequences, with 30% to 45% observed a single time. These receptors have no identified antigens. Sequencing used blood. These receptor sequences come from a girl between 10 and 17 years old with multiple sclerosis.

The chain recombines TRBV29-1 with TRBJ1-2; D not resolved. In germline, CDR1 is SQVTM, CDR2 ANQGSEA. V lost 6 bases, J lost 3 bases, and 8 bases lay in between. This CDR3 has 11 amino acids. The CDR3 spells CSVARDYGYTF. The CDR3, as DNA: TGCAGCGTCGCTAGGGACTATGGCTACACCTTC. The full variable domain, its missing parts supplied by reference TRBV29-1 and TRBJ1-2, is SAVISQKPSRDICQRGTSLTIQCQVDSQVTMMFWYRQQPGQSLTLIATANQGSEATYESGFVIDKFPISRPNLTFSTLTVSNMSPEDSSIYLCSVARDYGYTFGSGTRLTVV.

The J gene is TRBJ2-5, the V gene TRBV7-2; 11 bases are a match to TRBD2. Germline V gives CDR1 SGHTA, CDR2 FQGNSA. V lost 2 bases, J lost 1 base, and 9 bases stayed unmatched. This CDR3 comprises 18 residues. The DNA of the CDR3 is TGTGCCAGCAGCTTACCGCTAGCGGGGGGCCTTATCCAAGAGACCCAGTACTTC. It translates to CASSLPLAGGLIQETQYF.

The gene calls are TRBV14 and TRBJ2-1, with D perhaps matching TRBD1 or TRBD2 (5 bases each). Trimming left V 3 bases short and J 7 bases short, with 22 bases between. The CDR3 extends over 17 amino acids. Germline CDR1 SGHDN, CDR2 FVKESK. The DNA for the CDR3 is TGTGCCAGCAGCCACCTAAGGGGATCCCTCGGGGTAAATGAGCAGTTCTTC. It translates to CASSHLRGSLGVNEQFF.

This clonotype occurred a few times. V and J are TRBV29-1 and TRBJ2-1, with D uncertain. Trimming pared 1 base from V and 1 base from J, leaving 20 bases between. Germline loops: CDR1 SQVTM, CDR2 ANQGSEA. The CDR3 contains 18 residues. CDR3 loop: CSVEGPTLRIGSYNEQFF. The CDR3 DNA reads as TGCAGCGTTGAAGGGCCTACGCTTAGGATTGGATCCTACAATGAGCAGTTCTTC.

This clonotype appeared a few times. The rearrangement links TRBV6-6 to TRBJ2-7; D ambiguous. There are 13 residues in the CDR3. The germline V gene has CDR1 MNHNY and CDR2 SVGAGI (reference sequence). The V end lost 3 bases, the J end lost 2 bases, and 8 bases lay between the germline ends. DNA of the CDR3: TGTGCCAGCAGTTATGATAACCCCTACGAGCAGTACTTC. It codes for CASSYDNPYEQYF.

The V gene is TRBV2, the J gene TRBJ2-1; D not certain. The CDR3 runs 13 residues. The germline gives CDR1 SNHLY, CDR2 FYNNEI. The germline V and J ends were trimmed by 6 bases and 3 bases, with 9 bases remaining between them. The CDR3 spells CASRKDLYNEQFF. CDR3 sequence (DNA): TGTGCCAGCAGGAAGGACCTCTACAATGAGCAGTTCTTC. Full variable domain (missing parts from reference TRBV2 and TRBJ2-1): EPEVTQTPSHQVTQMGQEVILRCVPISNHLYFYWYRQILGQKVEFLVSFYNNEISEKSEIFDDQFSVERPDGSNFTLKIRSTKLEDSAMYFCASRKDLYNEQFFGPGTRLTVL.

The J gene is TRBJ2-1, the V gene TRBV7-8; possible D gene TRBD1, 5 bases. V was trimmed by 3 bases and J by 7 bases, leaving 10 bases between them. CDR1 is SGHVS, CDR2 FQNEAQ, per germline. The CDR3 covers 13 residues. The CDR3 DNA sequence: TGTGCCAGCAGCTTTCAGGGTAGGAATGAGCAGTTCTTC. Its protein product is CASSFQGRNEQFF.

There are a few counts of this clonotype. The chain links TRBV5-5 to TRBJ2-1; the D is unclear. The length of the CDR3 is 16 residues. Germline CDR1 SGHKS, CDR2 YYEKEE (reference sequence). V shed 1 base and J shed 2 bases, with 13 bases lying between them. The DNA for the CDR3 is TGTGCCAGCAGCTTGAGAGCCTCAGTCGCCTACAATGAGCAGTTCTTC. This encodes CASSLRASVAYNEQFF.

This rearrangement joins TRBV12-3 or TRBV12-4 to TRBJ2-3; 8 bases are shared with TRBD1. V lost 10 bases and J lost 3; bases outside the gene matches: 9. The CDR3 runs 14 residues. The chain's CDR3 is CANSRTGRTDTQYF. DNA of the CDR3: TGTGCCAACTCAAGGACAGGGAGGACAGATACGCAGTATTTT.

This chain links TRBV9 with TRBJ2-1, with TRBD1 matching 10 bases. V dropped 1 base and J dropped 2; count of bases not matched to a gene: 12. The CDR3 extends over 19 amino acids. CDR1 is SGDLS, CDR2 YYNGEE, per germline. CDR3 loop: CASSVSSRGDRGTYNEQFF. For the CDR3, the DNA is TGTGCCAGCAGCGTAAGCTCCCGAGGGGACAGGGGCACCTACAATGAGCAGTTCTTC.